Shown below are 20 T cell receptor beta chains from a single sample sequenced in a study of T-cell memory formation after mild COVID-19. TCRdb used MiXCR to reprocess the 5' RACE reads, holding one entry per CDR3 protein. This sample has about 440,000 distinct CDR3 sequences, with around 20% found just once. The sequencing input was PBMCs or a T cell subset sorted from them (not recorded which). The receptors derive from an adult woman who had mild COVID-19 (a few samples of this study predate the infection). Cell type and time point are not known.

The chain joins TRBV20-1 to TRBJ2-3, with D perhaps matching TRBD2 (7 bases). This CDR3 is built from 15 residues. The V end was cut by 3 bases, the J end by 5 bases, with 18 bases between. Germline V gene sequence: CDR1 DFQATT, CDR2 SNEGSKA (reference sequence). CDR3 DNA sequence: TGCAGTGCTAGTCTGGTGGGGGGGCCTGGAGATACGCAGTATTTT. Its protein product is CSASLVGGPGDTQYF.

This clonotype was found many times. The chain has TRBV5-1 and TRBJ2-1; 10 bases agree with TRBD2. Germline V CDR1 and CDR2: SGHRS, YFSETQ. The trim removed 5 bases at V and 3 bases at J, leaving 5 bases unmatched. CDR3 length equals 15 residues. CDR3 loop: CASRAGTSVYNEQFF. The DNA of the CDR3 is TGCGCCAGCAGGGCCGGGACTAGCGTCTACAATGAGCAGTTCTTC.

In this sample, this clonotype turned up a few times. The chain couples TRBV6-2 or TRBV6-3 to TRBJ2-7, with TRBD1 matching over 7 bases. Trimming took 6 bases from V and 5 from J; bases not matched to a gene: 10. This CDR3 is built from 14 residues. From germline, CDR1 is MNHEY and CDR2 SVGEGT. For the CDR3, the DNA is TGTGCCAGCAGACTAGACAGGGTGGACAACGAGCAGTACTTC. Its translation is CASRLDRVDNEQYF.

This chain joins TRBV6-2 or TRBV6-3 and TRBJ2-7; maybe TRBD1 (5 bases). Germline V CDR1 and CDR2: MNHEY, SVGEGT. CDR3 size: 13 residues. Trimming took 6 bases from V and 4 from J, leaving 13 bases between them. The chain's CDR3 is CASSPRTLYEQYF. CDR3 DNA: TGTGCCAGCAGCCCCCGGACACTTTACGAGCAGTACTTC.

The V gene is TRBV5-6, the J gene TRBJ2-1; possibly TRBD2 for D (5 bases). V was trimmed by 3 bases and J by 0 bases, leaving 16 bases between them. From germline, CDR1 is SGHDT and CDR2 YYEEEE. The CDR3 spans 17 residues. CDR3 sequence: CASSSGPSAGSYNEQFF. The CDR3 DNA sequence: TGTGCCAGCAGCTCTGGCCCCTCGGCGGGCTCCTACAATGAGCAGTTCTTC.

This clonotype was seen more than once but under ten times. This chain connects TRBV20-1 to TRBJ2-1; 10 positions match TRBD2. The length of the CDR3 is 14 residues. Germline values: CDR1 DFQATT, CDR2 SNEGSKA (reference sequence). J was trimmed by 10 bases and V by 3 bases; bases with no gene match: 9. CDR3 loop: CSASVPSGGGEQFF. In DNA form, the CDR3 reads TGCAGTGCTAGCGTGCCTAGCGGGGGTGGGGAGCAGTTCTTC.

The chain joins TRBV7-8 to TRBJ1-2; D may be TRBD1 (6 bases). Trimming took off 3 bases at V and 8 bases at J, with 13 bases between the two ends. Germline V gives CDR1 SGHVS, CDR2 FQNEAQ. The CDR3 runs 13 residues. CDR3: CASSFSVGGGYTF. The CDR3 nucleotides read TGTGCCAGCAGCTTTAGCGTGGGGGGCGGCTACACCTTC.

The V and J genes are TRBV29-1 and TRBJ1-1; 8 nucleotides align to TRBD1. The J segment lost 1 base and the V segment lost 4 bases, leaving 5 bases of the junction unmatched. The CDR3 extends over 14 amino acids. Germline assignment: CDR1 SQVTM and CDR2 ANQGSEA. The CDR3 DNA reads TGCAGCGTTGTTCACGGGACAGGGAACACTGAAGCTTTCTTT. It is translated as CSVVHGTGNTEAFF.

The chain links TRBV10-3 to TRBJ2-1, with 8 bases matching TRBD2. The CDR3 extends over 17 amino acids. After removal of 0 bases from V and 4 bases from J, the junction contained 8 bases not matched to a gene. The V gene's germline CDR1 is ENHRY and CDR2 SYGVKD. CDR3 protein: CAISESGGLGGYNEQFF. CDR3 nucleotides: TGTGCCATCAGTGAGTCGGGGGGACTAGGAGGATACAATGAGCAGTTCTTC.

The chain is built from TRBV5-1 and TRBJ2-2, with TRBD2 matching 12 bases. J was trimmed by 5 bases and V by 4 bases; bases with no gene match: 6. The CDR3 has 16 residues. Germline loops: CDR1 SGHRS, CDR2 YFSETQ. CDR3: CASSPLTSGRTGELFF. For the CDR3, the DNA is TGCGCCAGCAGCCCGCTAACTAGCGGGAGGACCGGGGAGCTGTTTTTT.

This clonotype was observed a handful of times. The genes are TRBV24-1 and TRBJ1-1; 9 bases map to TRBD1. The germline V gene encodes CDR1 KGHDR and CDR2 SFDVKD. The CDR3 contains 15 residues. V shed 9 bases, J shed 3 bases, and the junction held 10 bases outside the gene matches. In DNA form, the CDR3 reads TGTGCCACCCGTCCCGGGACAGGGTCCCACACTGAAGCTTTCTTT. This codes for CATRPGTGSHTEAFF.

This chain joins TRBV9 and TRBJ2-7, with TRBD1 matching over 8 bases. This CDR3 is 16 amino acids long. The V gene's germline CDR1 is SGDLS and CDR2 YYNGEE. The V and J ends lost 0 bases and 3 bases, in that order; junction bases with no gene match: 8. CDR3 amino acids: CASSVATSGGLYEQYF. Written as DNA, the CDR3 is TGTGCCAGCAGCGTAGCTACATCAGGGGGCCTCTACGAGCAGTACTTC.

The rearrangement uses TRBV5-6 and TRBJ2-1; 7 bases are shared with TRBD1. The germline CDR1 and CDR2 sequences are SGHDT and YYEEEE. The CDR3 is 16 amino acids. Trimming at V came to 4 bases and at J to 5 bases, leaving 12 bases not matched to a gene. This CDR3 reads CASSPKADRTHNEQFF. For the CDR3, the DNA is TGTGCCAGCAGCCCTAAGGCGGACAGGACACACAATGAGCAGTTCTTC.

V is TRBV9 and J is TRBJ2-2; 11 bases are a match to TRBD2. After removal of 0 bases from V and 3 bases from J, the junction contained 1 base not matched to a gene. The CDR3 covers 16 residues. Germline V gene lookup returns CDR1 SGDLS and CDR2 YYNGEE. CDR3 amino acids: CASSVASGGYTGELFF. CDR3 sequence (DNA): TGTGCCAGCAGCGTAGCTAGCGGGGGGTACACCGGGGAGCTGTTTTTT.

J is TRBJ2-6 and V is TRBV29-1; 8 nucleotides line up with TRBD2. This CDR3 has 16 amino acids. In germline, CDR1 is SQVTM, CDR2 ANQGSEA. J was trimmed by 0 bases and V by 4 bases; bases with no gene match: 5. The CDR3 loop is CSVGSGGASGANVLTF. CDR3 nucleotide sequence: TGCAGCGTTGGCTCGGGAGGGGCCTCTGGGGCCAACGTCCTGACTTTC.

This clonotype was found a few times. The V gene is TRBV2, the J gene TRBJ2-2, with 7 bases fitting TRBD1. Germline V CDR1 and CDR2: SNHLY, FYNNEI. V trimming: 7 bases; J trimming: 4 bases; junction bases outside the gene matches: 6. This CDR3 has 14 amino acids. CDR3 DNA: TGTGCCAGCAACCAGGGACAGACCACCGGGGAGCTGTTTTTT. As protein: CASNQGQTTGELFF.

V is TRBV24-1 and J is TRBJ2-3; TRBD1 matches 8 bases. V dropped 4 bases and J dropped 2; count of bases not matched to a gene: 7. The CDR3 extends over 16 amino acids. CDR1 KGHDR and CDR2 SFDVKD come from the germline V gene. The CDR3 DNA sequence: TGTGCCACCAGTGACCCAGGACAGGGCTCCACAGATACGCAGTATTTT. Translating gives CATSDPGQGSTDTQYF.

The J gene is TRBJ2-7, the V gene TRBV5-1, with TRBD1 identical over 10 bases. V dropped 2 bases and J dropped 0; count of bases not matched to a gene: 5. This CDR3 has 16 amino acids. Germline CDR1 and CDR2: SGHRS and YFSETQ. The CDR3 sequence is CASSFSRTGGSYEQYF. For the CDR3, the DNA is TGCGCCAGCAGCTTTTCCAGGACAGGGGGCTCCTACGAGCAGTACTTC.

The gene calls are TRBV5-6 and TRBJ2-3; 8 bases are a match to TRBD2. CDR1 and CDR2 from the germline V gene are SGHDT and YYEEEE. The CDR3 consists of 15 residues. V was pared by 6 bases and J by 3 bases, with 9 bases of the junction left unmatched. Written as DNA, the CDR3 is TGTGCCAGCATCTCAACGGGACTAGGGACAGATACGCAGTATTTT. Translated, it gives CASISTGLGTDTQYF.

This clonotype has a handful of counts. This rearrangement joins TRBV5-6 to TRBJ1-2, with TRBD1 as a possible D gene (6 bases). Germline CDR1 SGHDT, CDR2 YYEEEE. The length of the CDR3 is 17 residues. Deletions cut 5 bases from V and 10 bases from J, with 30 bases between. CDR3 loop: CASSWTSASWGASTYTF. The CDR3 region has the DNA TGTGCCAGCAGTTGGACCTCGGCTTCATGGGGGGCATCGACCTACACCTTC.